The clone carrying this T cell receptor beta chain was picked up many times. These data belong to a study of spatial heterogeneity in lung cancer. Individually, TCR cDNA molecules were each labelled with a unique molecular identifier. MiXCR, applied by TCRdb to the 5' RACE reads, yields one record per CDR3 protein. Among roughly 70,000 distinct CDR3 sequences, 7.5% to 10% were seen once, and the ten largest hold 1.9%. Time point specified: blood at routine non-recurrence follow-up after resection. Sequencing was performed on whole RNA extracted from tumor and nontumor lung tissue, or from frozen PBMC, and the material was left unsorted. V was trimmed by 4 bases and J by 5 bases, leaving 9 bases between them. In germline, CDR1 is SNHLY, CDR2 FYNNEI. This CDR3 has 13 residues.

The starting material was PBMCs, obtained at follow-up. The source is a female donor with early-stage non-small cell lung cancer. The chain is built from TRBV2 and TRBJ2-1; D ambiguous. The DNA for the CDR3 is TGTGCCAGCAGTGTGGGGTTAAACAATGAGCAGTTCTTC. Protein sequence: CASSVGLNNEQFF.